Shown below are 17 T cell receptor beta chains from a single sample sequenced in a study of chronic HIV infection and antiretroviral therapy. MiXCR, run by TCRdb on the 5' RACE reads, gives a single entry per CDR3 protein. This table holds 40,000 to 50,000 distinct CDR3 sequences, about a fifth found once. Specimen: peripheral blood. Receptors were obtained from an adult who had HIV and had not received antiretroviral therapy, or was an uninfected healthy control (not recorded which).

This clonotype was detected a few times. The chain uses TRBV6-5 and TRBJ2-7; a possible D gene is TRBD2 (5 bases). The CDR3 spans 13 residues. V lost 6 bases to trimming and J lost 3 bases, with 12 bases between them. Germline V gene lookup returns CDR1 MNHEY and CDR2 SVGAGI. The CDR3 DNA is TGTGCCAGCAGGGGGTCGGGGAACTACGAGCAGTACTTC. Protein sequence: CASRGSGNYEQYF.

This clonotype was seen more than once but under ten times. The CDR3 nucleotides are TGTGCCAGCAGTTACTCTGCCCCTCCTGGCACAGATACGCAGTATTTT. It codes for CASSYSAPPGTDTQYF. The V gene is TRBV6-5, the J gene TRBJ2-3; unclear D gene. The CDR3 is made up of 16 amino acids. Per germline, CDR1 MNHEY and CDR2 SVGAGI. Trimming took off 0 bases at V and 1 base at J, with 11 bases between the two ends.

This clonotype has more than one count but fewer than ten. The chain links TRBV6-5 to TRBJ1-1; 8 positions agree with TRBD1. V lost 6 bases to trimming and J lost 0 bases; unmatched junction nucleotides: 9. Germline V CDR1 and CDR2: MNHEY, SVGAGI. The length of the CDR3 is 16 residues. This chain's CDR3 is CASRRGTGNMNTEAFF. The CDR3 region has the DNA TGTGCCAGCAGACGCGGGACAGGAAACATGAACACTGAAGCTTTCTTT.

The genes are TRBV27 and TRBJ2-6; TRBD2 matches at 7 bases. Germline V gene sequence: CDR1 MNHEY, CDR2 SMNVEV (reference sequence). The junction had 5 bases not matched to a gene; V was cut back by 3 bases and J by 3 bases. The CDR3 covers 16 residues. CDR3 region: CASSFWEGLGANVLTF. CDR3 coding DNA: TGTGCCAGCAGTTTTTGGGAGGGCCTTGGGGCCAACGTCCTGACTTTC.

Regarding this clonotype: One junction end does not reproduce the germline sequence, and a read error may be involved. The DNA for the CDR3 is TGTGCCAGCAGTCGGTGGACAGGGTTGAGCTATGGCGACACCTTC. As protein: CASSRWTGLSYGDTF. The gene calls are TRBV6-5 and TRBJ1-2; TRBD1 matches 8 bases. This CDR3 region has 15 residues. The germline gives CDR1 MNHEY, CDR2 SVGAGI.

This clonotype has more than one count but fewer than ten. This chain connects TRBV5-1 to TRBJ1-4; TRBD1 aligns across 8 bases. The CDR3 contains 15 residues. Losses at the gene ends were 4 bases for V and 5 bases for J; bases not matched to a gene: 7. CDR1 is SGHRS, CDR2 YFSETQ, per germline. The CDR3 DNA reads TGCGCCAGCAGCGACAGGGGCCTCGGAAATGAAAAACTGTTTTTT. Its translation: CASSDRGLGNEKLFF. Combining the CDR3 with reference TRBV5-1 and TRBJ1-4 gives the whole variable domain KAGVTQTPRYLIKTRGQQVTLSCSPISGHRSVSWYQQTPGQGLQFLFEYFSETQRNKGNFPGRFSGRQFSNSRSEMNVSTLELGDSALYLCASSDRGLGNEKLFFGSGTQLSVL.

V gene TRBV9 combines with J gene TRBJ1-2; D ambiguous. Germline-derived CDR1 and CDR2 are SGDLS and YYNGEE. This CDR3 has 15 amino acids. V was cut by 0 bases and J by 2 bases, with 11 bases left in between. The CDR3 sequence: CASSVAAAQNYGYTF. As DNA, the CDR3 is TGTGCCAGCAGCGTAGCCGCGGCTCAGAACTATGGCTACACCTTC.

This clonotype occurred a few times. V is TRBV27 and J is TRBJ2-7; tentative D call: TRBD1 (6 bases). The germline V and J ends were trimmed by 3 bases and 2 bases, with 11 bases remaining between them. Germline V gene data show CDR1 as MNHEY and CDR2 as SMNVEV (reference sequence). The CDR3 covers 14 residues. The CDR3 loop reads CASSFSAGAYEQYF. In DNA form, the CDR3 reads TGTGCCAGCAGTTTTTCGGCAGGGGCCTACGAGCAGTACTTC.

This clonotype was seen repeatedly, ten times or more. The chain combines TRBV28 with TRBJ2-7, with unresolved D. The CDR3 sequence is 14 residues long. Trimming removed 7 bases from V and 3 bases from J, with 16 bases in between. Germline-derived CDR1 and CDR2 are MDHEN and SYDVKM. Here the CDR3 reads CASTGQSPIYEQYF. In DNA form, the CDR3 reads TGTGCCAGCACCGGGCAGTCGCCGATCTACGAGCAGTACTTC. The variable domain in full, completed from reference TRBV28 and TRBJ2-7, reads DVKVTQSSRYLVKRTGEKVFLECVQDMDHENMFWYRQDPGLGLRLIYFSYDVKMKEKGDIPEGYSVSREKKERFSLILESASTNQTSMYLCASTGQSPIYEQYFGPGTRLTVT.

This clonotype was recorded a few times. The rearrangement joins TRBV10-3 to TRBJ2-1; perhaps D is TRBD1 or TRBD2 (6 bases each). This CDR3 comprises 14 residues. Trimming stripped 3 bases from V and 7 bases from J, with 13 bases between. Per germline, CDR1 ENHRY and CDR2 SYGVKD. The CDR3 DNA follows: TGTGCCATCAGTGAAGGGGGGAGTACGAATGAGCAGTTCTTC. This sequence encodes CAISEGGSTNEQFF.

This clonotype was found a few times. This chain joins TRBV28 and TRBJ2-7; D unclear. The germline V gene encodes CDR1 MDHEN and CDR2 SYDVKM. Trimming shortened V by 7 bases and J by 3 bases, and 13 bases separated the two germline ends. The length of the CDR3 is 13 residues. The CDR3 nucleotides read TGTGCCAGCACCGACGGGCTAAACTACGAGCAGTACTTC. This translates into CASTDGLNYEQYF.

The chain employs TRBV28 and TRBJ2-1; perhaps TRBD2 as D (6 bases). Between the trimmed V and J ends, which lost 5 bases and 4 bases, there was a span of 15 bases. This CDR3 comprises 15 residues. Germline V gene sequence: CDR1 MDHEN, CDR2 SYDVKM. This chain's CDR3 is CASSPPASEYNEQFF. The DNA for the CDR3 is TGTGCCAGCAGTCCTCCGGCTAGCGAATACAATGAGCAGTTCTTC.

The chain is built from TRBV2 and TRBJ2-4; tentatively, D is TRBD2 (5 bases). Per germline, CDR1 SNHLY and CDR2 FYNNEI. The V gene lost 6 bases and the J gene lost 9 bases, with 15 bases spanning the gap. The CDR3 totals 13 residues. In nucleotides, the CDR3 is TGTGCCAGCAGCGGAGCTGGGAGAGGCATTCAGTACTTC. Protein sequence: CASSGAGRGIQYF.

The chain is built from TRBV27 and TRBJ2-1; 10 bases are a match to TRBD2. This CDR3 has 16 residues. Germline V gene data show CDR1 as MNHEY and CDR2 as SMNVEV (reference sequence). V dropped 2 bases and J dropped 7; count of bases not matched to a gene: 8. As DNA, the CDR3 is TGTGCCAGCAGTTTAATAGCTAGCGGGAGTGTAAATGAGCAGTTCTTC. Its translation is CASSLIASGSVNEQFF.

This clonotype was counted a few times. The chain has TRBV20-1 and TRBJ1-1; D unresolved. In germline, CDR1 is DFQATT, CDR2 SNEGSKA (reference sequence). Trimming shortened V by 1 base and J by 5 bases, and 5 bases separated the two germline ends. The CDR3 sequence is 11 residues long. The CDR3 DNA sequence: TGCAGTGCTAGAGCGGAGACTGAAGCTTTCTTT. Its protein is CSARAETEAFF.

In its sample, this clonotype was seen once. V gene TRBV7-9 combines with J gene TRBJ1-1; no reliable D call. The ends were cut back, 11 bases at V and 2 bases at J, with 12 bases in the middle. Germline CDR1 reads SEHNR; CDR2 reads FQNEAQ (reference sequence). The CDR3 length is 12 residues. In DNA, the CDR3 is TGTGCCGTGCGGGGAGCCAACACTGAAGCTTTCTTT. Protein sequence: CAVRGANTEAFF.

This clonotype was seen only a few times. The V gene is TRBV4-1, the J gene TRBJ2-1, with 9 bases that match TRBD2. With 1 base clipped from V and 10 bases from J, the junction kept 11 bases outside the gene matches. Germline CDR1 is MGHRA and CDR2 is YSYEKL. The CDR3 is 16 amino acids. CDR3 region: CASSQGVSGGLKEQFF. CDR3 nucleotide sequence: TGCGCCAGCAGCCAAGGGGTTAGCGGGGGCTTGAAGGAGCAGTTCTTC.